This TCR beta chain was identified in a study of cytomegalovirus exposure and HLA in healthy donors. Turning to the study itself: An early data release held tens of millions of unique TCRs from HLA-typed donors.

About this clone: Its antigen is as yet unknown.

13 Jbeta primers and 60 Vbeta primers were used for the PCR. Repertoires were generated with immunoSEQ multiplex PCR, while TCRdb's copy carries only in-frame clones and drops some. The sample holds roughly 190,000 clones, around 87% seen once. Points from the study as a whole: Later analysis indicated greater clonal expansion among HLA-associated TCR beta chains than among equally common other chains. When a later analysis was performed, an Asian-associated ancestry cluster reportedly had fewer N-insertions than the roughly 730-donor mean. TRBV6-2, TRBV6-3 and some other V segments were excluded as indistinguishable.

CDR1 LNHNV and CDR2 YYDKDF come from the germline V gene (reference sequence). This CDR3 comprises 17 residues. V lost 1 base to trimming and J lost 4 bases; unmatched junction nucleotides: 7. The material sequenced was PBMCs. This receptor was taken from a man aged 30 to 45 in good health and CMV-seronegative. The V and J genes are TRBV15 and TRBJ1-3, with 10 bases fitting TRBD1. CDR3: CATSRVGQGFGGNTIYF. The DNA of the CDR3 is TGTGCCACCAGCAGAGTGGGACAGGGGTTTGGCGGAAACACCATATATTTT.